This T cell receptor (beta chain) comes out of a study of blood T cell repertoires in COVID-19. Study background: Samples taken during acute and convalescent COVID-19 were collected in the United States, Italy and Spain. In each case, the material was cDNA or gDNA derived from T cells, B-cell-depleted T cells, or PBMCs.

Methods used by the authors: Amplification with reference gene primers provided the estimates of nucleated cell counts. Using immunoSEQ multiplex PCR, the repertoire was profiled, and TCRdb retains in-frame clones only, with some absent. V and J calls plus clone size are reproduced from that table; the DNA served to infer D and trimming. Of approximately 460,000 clones in the sample, 85% to 90% were seen once. Those enrolled in Seattle joined during active infection and were followed longitudinally afterward. This CDR3 region has 15 residues. Trimming pared 6 bases from V and 1 base from J, leaving 13 bases between. Per the germline V gene, CDR1 is MNHEY and CDR2 is SVGAGI.

This chain joins TRBV6-5 and TRBJ2-4; D might be TRBD1 (6 bases). Sequences were obtained from peripheral blood. This TCR was sampled from a man younger than 30 with COVID-19, enrolled during active disease. CDR3 DNA: TGTGCCAGCAGGAAACCAGGGGACGCCAAAAACATTCAGTACTTC. Translation: CASRKPGDAKNIQYF.